These T cell receptor beta chains were read from a single sample in a study of cytomegalovirus exposure and HLA in healthy donors. Only in-frame clones appear in the TCRdb table, and some are missing; sequencing was by immunoSEQ multiplex PCR. The sample lists approximately 150,000 clones; over 80% were seen once. Material: PBMCs. The receptor source for this set is a male donor in good health and CMV-seronegative. The CDR3 runs from the conserved cysteine through the conserved F or W. Each record gives: V gene, CDR3 length, D gene, J gene, clone size, CDR3 protein, CDR3 DNA. A D gene is named only where the DNA matches it firmly. A clone size is listed for some rows: how often the clone was seen (once, few, many), or a class if it is expanded.

TRBV15	14	TRBD1	TRBJ1-2	-	CATSRDLQGYGYTF	TGTGCCACCAGCAGAGATTTACAGGGGTATGGCTACACCTTC
TRBV5-1	17	-	TRBJ2-3	-	CASSVTGTSASTDTQYF	TGCGCCAGCAGCGTTACCGGGACTTCCGCTAGCACAGATACGCAGTATTTT
TRBV2	13	-	TRBJ1-4	-	CASSEHGGEKLFF	TGTGCCAGCAGCGAACACGGAGGTGAAAAACTGTTTTTT
TRBV5-4	15	TRBD1	TRBJ1-4	-	CASSRPGGESEKLFF	TGTGCCAGCAGCCGTCCAGGGGGCGAGTCGGAAAAACTGTTTTTT
TRBV5-1	18	TRBD1	TRBJ2-7	-	CASSLAEGQGATSYEQYF	TGCGCCAGCAGCTTGGCCGAGGGCCAGGGGGCGACCTCCTACGAGCAGTACTTC
TRBV11-2	13	-	TRBJ1-1	-	CASSSTTGVEAFF	TGTGCCAGCAGCTCGACAACGGGAGTAGAAGCTTTCTTT
TRBV15	14	-	TRBJ1-4	once	CATSRDRGLEKLFF	TGTGCCACCAGCAGAGATAGGGGCCTCGAAAAACTGTTTTTT
TRBV7-9	14	TRBD1	TRBJ2-7	-	CASSPGQISYEQYF	TGTGCCAGCAGCCCGGGACAGATCTCCTACGAGCAGTACTTC
TRBV11-1	11	-	TRBJ2-5	once	CASSFKETQYF	TGTGCCAGCAGCTTTAAAGAGACCCAGTACTTC
TRBV5-1	11	-	TRBJ2-3	-	CASSFTDTQYF	TGCGCCAGCAGCTTCACAGATACACAGTATTTT
TRBV5-1	14	-	TRBJ1-4	-	CASSDQGYNEKLFF	TGCGCCAGCAGCGATCAGGGCTATAATGAAAAACTGTTTTTT
TRBV7-2	13	TRBD2	TRBJ2-5	few	CASSLAGGETQYF	TGTGCCAGCAGCCTAGCGGGGGGAGAGACCCAGTACTTC
TRBV16	11	-	TRBJ1-1	-	CASSLFSEAFF	TGTGCCAGCAGCCTCTTTTCTGAAGCTTTCTTT
TRBV30	15	-	TRBJ1-2	-	CAWSIRRSADYGYTF	TGTGCCTGGAGTATACGGCGGAGCGCTGACTATGGCTACACCTTC
TRBV6-5	16	TRBD1	TRBJ2-7	-	CASSYRWTGGFDVQYF	TGTGCCAGCAGTTATAGGTGGACAGGGGGCTTTGATGTGCAGTACTTC
TRBV7-9	14	TRBD1	TRBJ1-1	-	CASSSPGQRTEAFF	TGTGCCAGCAGCTCACCGGGACAGAGAACTGAAGCTTTCTTT
TRBV19	14	TRBD1	TRBJ1-2	-	CASSRDRDLYGYTF	TGTGCCAGTAGTAGGGACAGAGACCTCTATGGCTACACCTTC
TRBV5-4	14	-	TRBJ1-1	-	CASTPSGGMSEAFF	TGTGCCAGCACCCCCAGCGGGGGGATGTCTGAAGCTTTCTTT
TRBV18	14	TRBD1	TRBJ2-5	-	CASSPTHRGETQYF	TGTGCCAGCTCACCCACCCACAGGGGAGAGACCCAGTACTTC
TRBV19	16	-	TRBJ2-3	-	CASTLTGGVGTDTQYF	TGTGCCAGTACCCTAACAGGGGGGGTGGGCACAGATACGCAGTATTTT
TRBV19	15	-	TRBJ1-5	-	CASSILTGSAGPQHF	TGTGCCAGTAGTATACTAACAGGGAGTGCTGGGCCCCAGCATTTT
TRBV6-6	15	-	TRBJ1-1	-	CASSPQTALNTEAFF	TGTGCCAGCAGTCCCCAGACAGCCCTGAACACTGAAGCTTTCTTT
TRBV2	15	-	TRBJ2-2	once	CASSEWQGGAGELFF	TGTGCCAGCAGTGAATGGCAGGGGGGAGCCGGGGAGCTGTTTTTT
TRBV9	13	TRBD1	TRBJ1-1	-	CASSGQGYTEAFF	TGTGCCAGCAGCGGACAGGGTTACACTGAAGCTTTCTTT
TRBV7-9	17	TRBD1	TRBJ1-5	-	CASSSGTGNLGNQPQHF	TGTGCCAGCAGCTCCGGGACAGGGAATTTGGGCAATCAGCCCCAGCATTTT
TRBV30	13	TRBD1	TRBJ2-7	-	CAWGQGLYYEQYF	TGTGCCTGGGGACAGGGGCTATACTACGAGCAGTACTTC
TRBV10-1	16	TRBD2	TRBJ2-3	few	CASTPGLAGGTDTQYF	TGCGCCAGCACTCCTGGACTAGCGGGGGGCACAGATACGCAGTATTTT
TRBV18	14	TRBD1	TRBJ1-1	-	CASSPVGQGFEAFF	TGTGCCAGCTCACCAGTGGGACAGGGGTTTGAAGCTTTCTTT
TRBV25-1	14	-	TRBJ2-1	-	CASSEGGAGNEQFF	TGTGCCAGCAGTGAAGGGGGGGCAGGCAATGAGCAGTTCTTC
TRBV11-3	13	-	TRBJ2-1	-	CASSLTIDNEQFF	TGTGCCAGCAGCCTTACTATTGACAATGAGCAGTTCTTC